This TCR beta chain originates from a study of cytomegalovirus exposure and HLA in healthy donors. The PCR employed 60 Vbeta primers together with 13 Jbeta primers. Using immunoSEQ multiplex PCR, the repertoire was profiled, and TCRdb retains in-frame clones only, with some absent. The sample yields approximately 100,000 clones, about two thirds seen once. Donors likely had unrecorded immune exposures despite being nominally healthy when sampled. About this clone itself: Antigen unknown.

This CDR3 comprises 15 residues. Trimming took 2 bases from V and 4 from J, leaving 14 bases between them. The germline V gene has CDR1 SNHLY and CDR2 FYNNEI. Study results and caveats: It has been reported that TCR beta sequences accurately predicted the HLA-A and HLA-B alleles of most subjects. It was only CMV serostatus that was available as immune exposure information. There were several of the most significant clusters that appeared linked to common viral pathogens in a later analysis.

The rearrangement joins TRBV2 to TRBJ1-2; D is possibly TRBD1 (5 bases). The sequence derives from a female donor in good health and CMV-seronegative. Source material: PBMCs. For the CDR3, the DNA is TGTGCCAGCAGTGAAACCCACGGACAAAGCTATGGCTACACCTTC. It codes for CASSETHGQSYGYTF.